The subject of this entry is one T cell receptor (beta chain). As yet, its antigen is unknown. The sample belongs to a study of PD-1 blockade in mismatch repair-deficient tumors. The CDR3 loop spans 14 amino acids. Germline V lookup: CDR1 LNHDA, CDR2 SQIVND (reference sequence). Trimming cost V 6 bases and J 2 bases, with 13 bases left between them. The TCR-sequenced patients were three responders to pembrolizumab. General study results and limits: Rapid post-treatment expansion, then contraction, generally preceding radiologic response, marked tumor-resident clones.

Generated by immunoSEQ multiplex PCR, the TCRdb table keeps only in-frame clones and is missing some. Of more than 90,000 clones in the sample, 65% to 80% were seen once. This chain links TRBV19 with TRBJ1-1; D remains unclear. Sequencing used peripheral blood, obtained 60 weeks after starting pembrolizumab. This TCR came from an adult with mismatch repair-deficient cancer. CDR3 amino acids: CASRRQMLNTEAFF. The CDR3, as DNA: TGTGCCAGTAGGAGGCAGATGCTTAACACTGAAGCTTTCTTT.